The text below deals with one TCR beta chain. The sample originates from a study of blood T cell repertoires in COVID-19. Overall study: Italy, Spain and the United States were the sources of the convalescent and acute COVID-19 samples.

Original processing methods: Reference gene primer amplification yielded estimated nucleated cell counts. The assay was immunoSEQ multiplex PCR, and TCRdb's table has in-frame clones only and misses some. That table gives V, J and clone size, and the DNA gave D and trimming. The profile covers roughly 230,000 clones, with around 84% appearing a single time and over 9.5% taken by the ten largest. The Seattle site enrolled patients during active infection and followed them longitudinally. Sequenced input: peripheral blood. The TCR originated in an elderly woman with COVID-19, enrolled during active disease.

This chain's CDR3 is CASSLDRGNYEQYF. The CDR3, as DNA: TGCGCCAGCAGCTTGGACAGGGGAAACTACGAGCAGTACTTC. This rearrangement joins TRBV5-1 to TRBJ2-7; 7 nucleotides line up with TRBD1. Per the germline V gene, CDR1 is SGHRS and CDR2 is YFSETQ. The junction had 3 bases not matched to a gene; V was cut back by 0 bases and J by 3 bases. The CDR3 has 14 residues.